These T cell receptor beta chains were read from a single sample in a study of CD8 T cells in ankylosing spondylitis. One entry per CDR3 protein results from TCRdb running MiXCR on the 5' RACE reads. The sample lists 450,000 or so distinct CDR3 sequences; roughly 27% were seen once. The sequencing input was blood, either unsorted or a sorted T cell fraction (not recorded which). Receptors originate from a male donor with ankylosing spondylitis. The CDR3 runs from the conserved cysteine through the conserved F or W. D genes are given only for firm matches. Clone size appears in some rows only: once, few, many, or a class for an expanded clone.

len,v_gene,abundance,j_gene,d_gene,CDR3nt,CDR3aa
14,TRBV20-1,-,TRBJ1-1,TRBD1,TGCAGTGCTCCAGCCAGGGGGATGAACACTGAAGCTTTCTTT,CSAPARGMNTEAFF
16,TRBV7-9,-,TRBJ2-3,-,TGTGCCAGCGCCTTTATACCCCGGGCGAGCACAGATACGCAGTATTTT,CASAFIPRASTDTQYF
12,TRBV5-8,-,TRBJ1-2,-,TGTGCCAGCAGCTTGAGGGATCGCCGCTACACCTTC,CASSLRDRRYTF
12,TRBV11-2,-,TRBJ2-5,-,TGTGCCAGCAGTAACCGAAGTGAGACCCAGTACTTC,CASSNRSETQYF
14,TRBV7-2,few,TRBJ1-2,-,TGTGCCAGCAGCTCACCGGGGCCAAACTATGGCTACACCTTC,CASSSPGPNYGYTF
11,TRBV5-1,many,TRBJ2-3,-,TGTGCCAGCAGAAGCACAGATACGCAGTATTTT,CASRSTDTQYF
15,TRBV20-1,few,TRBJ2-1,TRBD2,TGCAGTGCCTCCCAGCGGGAGGGCATTTACAATGAGCAGTTCTTC,CSASQREGIYNEQFF
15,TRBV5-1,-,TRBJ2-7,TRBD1,TGCGCCAGCAGCTTGTCCCGGACAGGCACCTACGAGCAGTACTTC,CASSLSRTGTYEQYF
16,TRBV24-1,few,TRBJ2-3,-,TGTGCCACCAGTGGCCCTACTGGTTACTTGGTAGATACGCAGTATTTT,CATSGPTGYLVDTQYF
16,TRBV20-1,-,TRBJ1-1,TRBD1,TGCAGTGCTAGAACGGACAGGGGCGTAATGAACACTGAAGCTTTCTTT,CSARTDRGVMNTEAFF
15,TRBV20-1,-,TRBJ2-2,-,TGCAGTGCTAGAGACTCCGGGACCGTCCCCGGGGAGCTGTTTTTT,CSARDSGTVPGELFF
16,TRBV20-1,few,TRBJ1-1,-,TGCAGTGCTGAGCGGGGCGGGCCTAGCATGAACACTGAAGCTTTCTTT,CSAERGGPSMNTEAFF
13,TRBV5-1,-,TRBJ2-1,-,TGCGCCAGCAGCTTGGGTTTAAGGCTTGAGCAGTTCTTC,CASSLGLRLEQFF
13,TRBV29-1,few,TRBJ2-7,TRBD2,TGCAGCGTTGCTGAGCGGGAGGATGACGAGCAGTACTTC,CSVAEREDDEQYF
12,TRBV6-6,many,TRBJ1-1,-,TGTGCCAGCAGCAGACTTTCAGCTGAAGCTTTCTTT,CASSRLSAEAFF
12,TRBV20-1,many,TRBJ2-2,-,TGCAGTGCTAGAGAAATTACCGGGGAGCTGTTTTTT,CSAREITGELFF
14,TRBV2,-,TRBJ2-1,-,TGTGCCAGCAGTGTAACGACTGCCTACAATGAGCAGTTCTTC,CASSVTTAYNEQFF
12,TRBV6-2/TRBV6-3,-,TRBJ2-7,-,TGTGCCAGCAGTTACCTGACCTACGAGCAGTACTTC,CASSYLTYEQYF
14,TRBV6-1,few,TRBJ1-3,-,TGTGCCAGCAGTCAACCTCCAGGAGGAAACACCATATATTTT,CASSQPPGGNTIYF
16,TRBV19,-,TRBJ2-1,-,TGTGCCAGTAGTTTCCTTTTTGGGAGGTCCTACAATGAGCAGTTCTTC,CASSFLFGRSYNEQFF
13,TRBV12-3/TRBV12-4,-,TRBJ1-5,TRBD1,TGTGCCAGCCAGGGGGGGGCCCATCAGCCCCAGCATTTT,CASQGGAHQPQHF
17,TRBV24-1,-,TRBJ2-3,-,TGTGCCACCAGTGATTTGCAGGGGTCCGGGGGAACAGATACGCAGTATTTT,CATSDLQGSGGTDTQYF
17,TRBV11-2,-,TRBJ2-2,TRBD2,TGTGCCAGCAGCTTAGATGGGCTAGCGGGAGCCACCGGGGAGCTGTTTTTT,CASSLDGLAGATGELFF
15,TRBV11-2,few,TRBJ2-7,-,TGTGCCAGCAGCTTAGATACAGGGCCCCCCTACGAGCAGTACTTC,CASSLDTGPPYEQYF
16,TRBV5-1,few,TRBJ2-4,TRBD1,TGCGCCAGCAGCGAATCAGGGGGCGTTATTCGGAACATTCAGTACTTC,CASSESGGVIRNIQYF
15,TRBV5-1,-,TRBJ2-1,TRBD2,TGCGCCAGCAGCTTGGGAGCGGGAGGGCGAAGTGAGCAGTTCTTC,CASSLGAGGRSEQFF
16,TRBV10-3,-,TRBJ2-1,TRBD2,TGTGCCATCAGTGAGCGGGAGGACAACCCTCGCAATGAGCAGTTCTTC,CAISEREDNPRNEQFF
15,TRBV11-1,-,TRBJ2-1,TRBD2,TGTGCCAGCACCAACCTACTAGCGGGAGAGAATGAGCAGTTCTTC,CASTNLLAGENEQFF
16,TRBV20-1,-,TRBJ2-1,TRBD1,TGCAGTGCTAGGGCCCGCGGGACAGGGACCTACAATGAGCAGTTCTTC,CSARARGTGTYNEQFF
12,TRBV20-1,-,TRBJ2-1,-,TGCAGTGCTAGAGATTCAATAGCGGAGCAGTTCTTC,CSARDSIAEQFF
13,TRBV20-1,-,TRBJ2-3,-,TGCAGTGCTCGATATGCTAGCACAGATACGCAGTATTTT,CSARYASTDTQYF
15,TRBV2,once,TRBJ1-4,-,TGTGCCAGCAGTGACAAGAGGGCTTCTAATGAAAAACTGTTTTTT,CASSDKRASNEKLFF